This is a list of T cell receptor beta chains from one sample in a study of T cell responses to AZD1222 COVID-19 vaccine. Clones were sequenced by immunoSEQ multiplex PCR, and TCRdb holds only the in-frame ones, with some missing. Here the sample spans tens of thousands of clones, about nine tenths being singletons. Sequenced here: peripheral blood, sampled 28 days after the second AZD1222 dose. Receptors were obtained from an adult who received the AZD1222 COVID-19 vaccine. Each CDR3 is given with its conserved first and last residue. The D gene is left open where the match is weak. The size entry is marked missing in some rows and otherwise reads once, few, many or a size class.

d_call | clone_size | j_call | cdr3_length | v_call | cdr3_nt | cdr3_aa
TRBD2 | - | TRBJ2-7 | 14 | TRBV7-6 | TGTGCCAGCAGCCAGGGCGGGGGTATCTACGAGCAGTACTTC | CASSQGGGIYEQYF
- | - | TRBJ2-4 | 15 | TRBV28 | TGTGCCAGCAGTTCGATCAGGACAGCCCGGATCCTACAGTACTTC | CASSSIRTARILQYF
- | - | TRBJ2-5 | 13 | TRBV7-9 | TGTGCCAGCAGCGTGGGACACCAAGAGACCCAGTACTTC | CASSVGHQETQYF
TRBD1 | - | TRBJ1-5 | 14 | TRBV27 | TGTGCCAGCAGTTTGGGGACAGGGTATCAGCCCCAGCATTTT | CASSLGTGYQPQHF
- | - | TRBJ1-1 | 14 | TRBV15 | TGTGCCACCAGCAGAGAGCCCAGGCCCACTGAAGCTTTCTTT | CATSREPRPTEAFF
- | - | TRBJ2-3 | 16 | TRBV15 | TGTGCCACCAGCAGAGGGGGGGCTAGCAAAACAGATACGCAGTATTTT | CATSRGGASKTDTQYF
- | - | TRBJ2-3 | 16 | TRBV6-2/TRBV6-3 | TGTGCCAGCAGTCTAGACCGGACCGCGCCGACAGATACGCAGTATTTT | CASSLDRTAPTDTQYF
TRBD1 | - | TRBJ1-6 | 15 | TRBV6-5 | TGTGCCAGCACCACTCGGGACAGGATTAATTCACCCCTCCACTTT | CASTTRDRINSPLHF
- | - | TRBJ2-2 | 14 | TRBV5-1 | TGCGCCAGCAGCTGGAATGTTGAGTCCGGGGAGCTGTTTTTT | CASSWNVESGELFF
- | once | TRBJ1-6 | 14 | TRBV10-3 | TGTGCCATCAGTGGTGGGATCGGTAATTCACCCCTCCACTTT | CAISGGIGNSPLHF
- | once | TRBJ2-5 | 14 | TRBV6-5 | TGTGCCAGCAAACCGACAGCGGACCAAGAGACCCAGTACTTC | CASKPTADQETQYF
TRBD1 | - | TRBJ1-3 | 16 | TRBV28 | TGTGCCAGCAGTTTAGGAGGACAGGGCGCTGGAAACACCATATATTTT | CASSLGGQGAGNTIYF
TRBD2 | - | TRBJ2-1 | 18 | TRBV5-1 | TGCGCCAGCAGCTTGGGCCAGCGGACTAGCCGTAAATGGAATGAGCAGTTCTTC | CASSLGQRTSRKWNEQFF
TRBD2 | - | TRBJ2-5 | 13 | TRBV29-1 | TGCAGCGTTACAAGCGGGGGGCAAGAGACCCAGTACTTC | CSVTSGGQETQYF
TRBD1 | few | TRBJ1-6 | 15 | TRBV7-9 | TGTGCCAGCAGCCCCAGGGGGGACTATAATTCACCCCTCCACTTT | CASSPRGDYNSPLHF
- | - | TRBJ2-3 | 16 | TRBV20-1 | TGCAGTGCTAGTTCCTCACGAGGGGAGCCCCCAGATACGCAGTATTTT | CSASSSRGEPPDTQYF
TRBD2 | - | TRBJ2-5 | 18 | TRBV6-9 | TGTGCCAGCAGTCGGAACCTTAGCGGGGGGTCCCTCCAAGAGACCCAGTACTTC | CASSRNLSGGSLQETQYF
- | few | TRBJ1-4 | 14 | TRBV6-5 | TGTGCCAGCGAGACAGGCGCAACTAATGAAAAACTGTTTTTT | CASETGATNEKLFF
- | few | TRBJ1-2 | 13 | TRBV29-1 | TGCAGCGTTGAGACGGGGGCGGGATATGGCTACACCTTC | CSVETGAGYGYTF
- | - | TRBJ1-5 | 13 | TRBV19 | TGTGCCAGTAATGACGGGGGCTTTCAGCCCCAGCATTTT | CASNDGGFQPQHF
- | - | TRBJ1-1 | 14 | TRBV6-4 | TGTGCCAGCAGTGCAAAGGGAGAGAACACTGAAGCTTTCTTT | CASSAKGENTEAFF
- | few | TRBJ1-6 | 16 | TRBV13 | TGTGCCAGCAGCAAGAATACAGTCGGTGGGAATTCACCCCTCCACTTT | CASSKNTVGGNSPLHF
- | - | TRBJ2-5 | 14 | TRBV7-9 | TGTGCCAGCAGCTTCTCCGTCACAGGAGAGACCCAGTACTTC | CASSFSVTGETQYF
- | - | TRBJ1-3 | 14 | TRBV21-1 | TGTGCCAGCAGCAAAGGGGGGAACGGAAACACCATATATTTT | CASSKGGNGNTIYF
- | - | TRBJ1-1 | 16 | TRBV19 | TGTGCCAGTAGTATACTCCTGGGGACAAAGAACACTGAAGCTTTCTTT | CASSILLGTKNTEAFF
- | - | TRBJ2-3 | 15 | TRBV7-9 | TGTGCCAGCAGCCTAGGGCAGGGAACCACAGATACGCAGTATTTT | CASSLGQGTTDTQYF
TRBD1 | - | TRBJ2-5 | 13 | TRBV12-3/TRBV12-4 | TGTGCCAGCAAGGGGGCCCAACAAGAGACCCAGTACTTC | CASKGAQQETQYF
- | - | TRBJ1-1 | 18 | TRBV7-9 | TGTGCCAGCAGCCCCCAGTCCTCCTCCATTATTCGGGACACTGAAGCTTTCTTT | CASSPQSSSIIRDTEAFF
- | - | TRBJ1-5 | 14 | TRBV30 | TGTGCCTGGAGTCTAAGAGAAGGAAATCAGCCCCAGCATTTT | CAWSLREGNQPQHF
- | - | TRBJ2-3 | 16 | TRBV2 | TGTGCCAGCAGTGAAGGCGTCAGTCCAAGCACAGATACGCAGTATTTT | CASSEGVSPSTDTQYF
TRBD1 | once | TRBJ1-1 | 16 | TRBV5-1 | TGCGCCAGCAGCTACGGACAGGACCGGTGGAACACTGAAGCTTTCTTT | CASSYGQDRWNTEAFF
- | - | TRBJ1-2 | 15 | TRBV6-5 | TGTGCCAGCATTCTTAACAGGGCGTATAACTATGGCTACACCTTC | CASILNRAYNYGYTF